This T cell receptor (beta chain) was captured in a study of Tregs in tolerant kidney transplant recipients. Regarding the study as a whole: In tolerant patients, donor-specific Tregs outgrew total Tregs, suggesting antigen-driven expansion.

Assay: immunoSEQ multiplex PCR; the TCRdb copy retains only in-frame clones and omits some. The sample holds tens of thousands of clones, around 98% seen once. Trimming took 8 bases from V and 2 from J; bases not matched to a gene: 11. The CDR3 is 15 residues long. Germline values: CDR1 MNHEY, CDR2 SMNVEV (reference sequence). CD4+CD25+CD127- Tregs, CD4+CD25- non-Tregs, CD4 and CD8 cells were sorted. Turning to this clone: Its target is not known.

The chain couples TRBV27 to TRBJ2-7; 8 nucleotides align to TRBD2. The sequences come from Tregs from blood, collected before the transplant. This clonotype originated in a human donor who received a combined kidney and bone marrow transplant. The CDR3 region is CASRPGRGTPYEQYF. The CDR3 nucleotides are TGTGCCAGCCGCCCCGGGAGGGGAACCCCCTACGAGCAGTACTTC.